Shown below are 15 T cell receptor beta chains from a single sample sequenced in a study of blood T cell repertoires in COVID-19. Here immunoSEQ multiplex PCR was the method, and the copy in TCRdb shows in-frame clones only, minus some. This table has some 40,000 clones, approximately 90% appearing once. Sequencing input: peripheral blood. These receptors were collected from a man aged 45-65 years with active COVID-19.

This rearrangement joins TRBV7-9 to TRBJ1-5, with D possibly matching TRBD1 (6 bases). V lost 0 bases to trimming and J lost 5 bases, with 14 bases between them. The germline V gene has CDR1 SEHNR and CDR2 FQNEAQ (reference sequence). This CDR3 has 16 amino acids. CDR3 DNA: TGTGCCAGCAGCTTAGCGCGGGGGGCAAGAGATCAGCCCCAGCATTTT. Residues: CASSLARGARDQPQHF.

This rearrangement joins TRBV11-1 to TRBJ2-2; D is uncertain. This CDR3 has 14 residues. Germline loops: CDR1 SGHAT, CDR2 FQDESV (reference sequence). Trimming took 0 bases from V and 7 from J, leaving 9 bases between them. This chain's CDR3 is CASSLAESFGELFF. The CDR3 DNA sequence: TGTGCCAGCAGCTTAGCAGAAAGCTTCGGGGAGCTGTTTTTT.

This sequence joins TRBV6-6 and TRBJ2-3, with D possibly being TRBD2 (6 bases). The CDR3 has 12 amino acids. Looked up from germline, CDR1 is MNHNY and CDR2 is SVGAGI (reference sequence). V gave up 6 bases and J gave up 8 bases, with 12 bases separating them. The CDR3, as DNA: TGTGCCAGCAGAGGGACTGGGGCTACGCAGTATTTT. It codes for CASRGTGATQYF.

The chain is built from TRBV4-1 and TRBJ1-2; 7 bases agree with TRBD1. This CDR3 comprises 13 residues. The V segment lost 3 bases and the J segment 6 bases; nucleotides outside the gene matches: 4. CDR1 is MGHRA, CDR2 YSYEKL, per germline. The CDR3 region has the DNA TGCGCCAGCAGCCAGCTACAGGGGAATGGCTACACCTTC. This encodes CASSQLQGNGYTF.

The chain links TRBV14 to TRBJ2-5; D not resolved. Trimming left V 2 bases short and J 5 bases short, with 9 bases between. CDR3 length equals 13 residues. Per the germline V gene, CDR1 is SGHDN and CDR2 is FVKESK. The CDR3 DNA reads TGTGCCAGCAGCCAATCCCTGTTGGAGACCCAGTACTTC. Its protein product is CASSQSLLETQYF.

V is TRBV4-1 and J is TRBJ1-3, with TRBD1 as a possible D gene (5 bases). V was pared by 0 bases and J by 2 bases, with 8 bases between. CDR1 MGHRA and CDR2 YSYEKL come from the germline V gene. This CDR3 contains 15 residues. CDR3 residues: CASSQDRVAGNTIYF. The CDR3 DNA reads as TGCGCCAGCAGCCAAGACAGGGTGGCTGGAAACACCATATATTTT.

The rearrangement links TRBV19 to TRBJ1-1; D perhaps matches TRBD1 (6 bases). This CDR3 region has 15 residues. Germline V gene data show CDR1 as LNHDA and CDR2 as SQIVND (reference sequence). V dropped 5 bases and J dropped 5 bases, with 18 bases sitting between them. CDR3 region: CASSLTQGTKTEAFF. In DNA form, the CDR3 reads TGTGCCAGTAGTCTCACTCAGGGGACGAAAACTGAAGCTTTCTTT.

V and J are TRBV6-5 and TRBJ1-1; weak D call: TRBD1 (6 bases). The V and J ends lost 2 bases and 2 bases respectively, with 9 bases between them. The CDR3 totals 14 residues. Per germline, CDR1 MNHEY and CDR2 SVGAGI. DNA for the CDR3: TGTGCCAGCAGTTACGGCAGGGGAAACACTGAAGCTTTCTTT. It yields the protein CASSYGRGNTEAFF.

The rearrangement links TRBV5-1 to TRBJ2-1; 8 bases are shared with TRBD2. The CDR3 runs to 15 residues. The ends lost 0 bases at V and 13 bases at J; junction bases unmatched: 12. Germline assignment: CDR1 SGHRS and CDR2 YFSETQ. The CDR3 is CASSLAGLGGFGQFF. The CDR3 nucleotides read TGCGCCAGCAGCTTGGCGGGACTAGGCGGTTTCGGCCAGTTCTTC.

DNA of the CDR3: TGTGCCTGGAGTGTTCTAGCGGGAGGCACCGGGGAGCTGTTTTTT. This translates into CAWSVLAGGTGELFF. The chain recombines TRBV30 with TRBJ2-2, with 11 bases identical to TRBD2. The CDR3 extends over 15 amino acids. The junction had 1 base not matched to a gene; V was cut back by 0 bases and J by 4 bases. CDR1 is GTSNPN, CDR2 SVGIG, per germline (reference sequence).

The CDR3 region is CASSLYGNQPQHF. The CDR3 DNA follows: TGTGCCAGCAGCTTGTACGGGAATCAGCCCCAGCATTTT. V gene TRBV5-5 combines with J gene TRBJ1-5; D gene uncertain. V was shortened by 1 base and J by 4 bases, with 6 bases between the two germline ends. From germline, CDR1 is SGHKS and CDR2 YYEKEE (reference sequence). This CDR3 is built from 13 residues. The full variable domain, completed using reference TRBV5-5 and TRBJ1-5, is DAGVTQSPTHLIKTRGQQVTLRCSPISGHKSVSWYQQVLGQGPQFIFQYYEKEERGRGNFPDRFSARQFPNYSSELNVNALLLGDSALYLCASSLYGNQPQHFGDGTRLSIL.

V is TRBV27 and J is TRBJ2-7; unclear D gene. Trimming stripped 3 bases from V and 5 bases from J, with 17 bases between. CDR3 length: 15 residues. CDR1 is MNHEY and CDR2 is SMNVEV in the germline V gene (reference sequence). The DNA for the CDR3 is TGTGCCAGCAGTTTTCGTGCCGGTCGGGTCCACGAGCAGTACTTC. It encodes CASSFRAGRVHEQYF.

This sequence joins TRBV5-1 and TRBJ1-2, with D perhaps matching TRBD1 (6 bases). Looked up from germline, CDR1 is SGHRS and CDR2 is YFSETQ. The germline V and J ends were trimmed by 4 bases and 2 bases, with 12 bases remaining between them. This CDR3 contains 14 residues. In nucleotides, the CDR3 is TGCGCCAGCAGCGTATTACAGGGCAACTATGGCTACACCTTC. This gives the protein CASSVLQGNYGYTF.

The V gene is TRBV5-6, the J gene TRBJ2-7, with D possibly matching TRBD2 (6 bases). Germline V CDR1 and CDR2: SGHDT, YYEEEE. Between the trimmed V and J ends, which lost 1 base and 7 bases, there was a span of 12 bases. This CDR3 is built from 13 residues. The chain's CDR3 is CASSLMAGPEQYF. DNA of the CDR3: TGTGCCAGCAGCTTGATGGCGGGACCTGAGCAGTACTTC.

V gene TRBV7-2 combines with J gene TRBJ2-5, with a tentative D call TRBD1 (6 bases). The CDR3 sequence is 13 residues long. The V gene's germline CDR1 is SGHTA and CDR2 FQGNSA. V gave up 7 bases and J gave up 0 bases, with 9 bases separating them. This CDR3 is CASNQGHQETQYF. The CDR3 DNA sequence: TGTGCCAGCAACCAGGGGCACCAAGAGACCCAGTACTTC.